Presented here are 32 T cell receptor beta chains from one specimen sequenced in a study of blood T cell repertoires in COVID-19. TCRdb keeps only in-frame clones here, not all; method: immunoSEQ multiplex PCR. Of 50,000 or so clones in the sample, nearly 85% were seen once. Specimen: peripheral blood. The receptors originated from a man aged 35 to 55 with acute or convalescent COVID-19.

CDR3 amino acids: CASSRQGFPYEQYF. The CDR3 DNA reads TGTGCCAGCAGTCGACAGGGGTTTCCCTACGAGCAGTACTTC. The rearrangement joins TRBV11-2 to TRBJ2-7; 8 positions match TRBD1. This CDR3 is built from 14 residues. The germline gives CDR1 SGHAT, CDR2 FQNNGV. V gave up 6 bases and J gave up 2 bases; unmatched junction bases: 6.

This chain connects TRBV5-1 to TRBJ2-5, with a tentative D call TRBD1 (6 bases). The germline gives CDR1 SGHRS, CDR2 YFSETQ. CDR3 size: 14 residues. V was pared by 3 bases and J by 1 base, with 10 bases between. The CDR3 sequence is CASSSSTGQETQYF. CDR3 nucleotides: TGCGCCAGCAGCTCCTCGACAGGCCAAGAGACCCAGTACTTC.

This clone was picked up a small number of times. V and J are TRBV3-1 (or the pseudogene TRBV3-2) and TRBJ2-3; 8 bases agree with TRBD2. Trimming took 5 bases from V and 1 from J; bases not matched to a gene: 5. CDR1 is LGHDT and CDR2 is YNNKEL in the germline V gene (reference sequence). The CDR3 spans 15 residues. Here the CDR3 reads CASSTRGAGTDTQYF. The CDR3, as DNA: TGTGCCAGCAGCACGCGGGGGGCCGGCACAGATACGCAGTATTTT.

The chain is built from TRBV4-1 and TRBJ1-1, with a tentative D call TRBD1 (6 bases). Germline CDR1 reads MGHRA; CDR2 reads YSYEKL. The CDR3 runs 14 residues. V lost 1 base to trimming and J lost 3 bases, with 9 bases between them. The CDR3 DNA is TGCGCCAGCAGCCAAGGGGGGGGCTACACTGAAGCTTTCTTT. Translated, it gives CASSQGGGYTEAFF.

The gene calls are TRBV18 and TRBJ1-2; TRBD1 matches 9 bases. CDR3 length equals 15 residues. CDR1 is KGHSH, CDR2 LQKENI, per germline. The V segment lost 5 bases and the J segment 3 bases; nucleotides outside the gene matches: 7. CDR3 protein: CASSSPGQGDYGYTF. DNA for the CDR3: TGTGCCAGCTCATCGCCGGGACAGGGCGACTATGGCTACACCTTC.

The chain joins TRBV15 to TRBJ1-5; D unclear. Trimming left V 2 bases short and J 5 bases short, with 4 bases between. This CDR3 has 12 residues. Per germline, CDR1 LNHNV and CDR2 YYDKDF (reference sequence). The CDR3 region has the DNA TGTGCCACCAGCAGAAGAGATCAGCCCCAGCATTTT. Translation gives CATSRRDQPQHF.

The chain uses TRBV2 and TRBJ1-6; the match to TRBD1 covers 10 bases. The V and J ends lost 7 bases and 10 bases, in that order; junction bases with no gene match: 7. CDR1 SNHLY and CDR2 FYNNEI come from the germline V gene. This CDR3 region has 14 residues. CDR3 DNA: TGTGCCAGCAACCTTGACAGGGGGCGATCACCCCTCCACTTT. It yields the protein CASNLDRGRSPLHF. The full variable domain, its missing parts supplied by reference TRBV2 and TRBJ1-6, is EPEVTQTPSHQVTQMGQEVILRCVPISNHLYFYWYRQILGQKVEFLVSFYNNEISEKSEIFDDQFSVERPDGSNFTLKIRSTKLEDSAMYFCASNLDRGRSPLHFGNGTRLTVT.

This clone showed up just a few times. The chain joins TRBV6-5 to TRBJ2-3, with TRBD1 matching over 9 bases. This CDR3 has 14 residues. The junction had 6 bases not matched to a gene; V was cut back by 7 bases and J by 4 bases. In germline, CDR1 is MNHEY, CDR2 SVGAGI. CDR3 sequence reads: CASMKQGAPDTQYF. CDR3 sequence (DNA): TGTGCCAGCATGAAACAGGGGGCCCCAGATACGCAGTATTTT.

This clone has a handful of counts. The chain's CDR3 is CASRGTSGGYEQYF. CDR3 coding DNA: TGTGCCAGCAGGGGGACTAGCGGGGGATACGAGCAGTACTTC. This rearrangement joins TRBV2 to TRBJ2-7, with TRBD2 identical over 14 bases. Germline assignment: CDR1 SNHLY and CDR2 FYNNEI. This CDR3 is built from 14 residues. J lost 4 bases, V lost 6 bases, and 2 bases had no gene match.

In DNA, the CDR3 is TGTGCCAGCAGCCCCCTGGGACAATCGTCTGAAGCTTTCTTT. This sequence encodes CASSPLGQSSEAFF. The rearrangement joins TRBV7-7 to TRBJ1-1; tentative D call: TRBD1 (6 bases). V was shortened by 5 bases and J by 6 bases, with 16 bases between the two germline ends. The germline V gene encodes CDR1 SSHAT and CDR2 FNYEAQ (reference sequence). The CDR3 is made up of 14 amino acids.

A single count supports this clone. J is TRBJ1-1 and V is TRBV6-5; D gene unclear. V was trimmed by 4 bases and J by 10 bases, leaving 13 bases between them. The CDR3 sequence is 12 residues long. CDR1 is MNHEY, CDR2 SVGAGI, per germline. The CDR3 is CASSLLSLTAFF. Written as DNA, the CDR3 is TGTGCCAGCAGTTTACTATCCCTTACAGCTTTCTTT.

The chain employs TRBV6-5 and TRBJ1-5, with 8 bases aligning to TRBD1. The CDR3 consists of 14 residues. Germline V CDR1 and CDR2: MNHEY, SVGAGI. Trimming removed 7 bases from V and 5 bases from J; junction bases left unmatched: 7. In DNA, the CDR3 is TGTGCCAGCACCAGACAGGGGAAAGATCAGCCCCAGCATTTT. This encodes CASTRQGKDQPQHF.

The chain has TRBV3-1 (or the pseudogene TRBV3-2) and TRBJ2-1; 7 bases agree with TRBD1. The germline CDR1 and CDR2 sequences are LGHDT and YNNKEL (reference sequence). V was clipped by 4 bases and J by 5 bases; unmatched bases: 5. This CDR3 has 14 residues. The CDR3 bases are TGTGCCAGCAGCCTTGGGACAGCTAACAATGAGCAGTTCTTC. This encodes CASSLGTANNEQFF.

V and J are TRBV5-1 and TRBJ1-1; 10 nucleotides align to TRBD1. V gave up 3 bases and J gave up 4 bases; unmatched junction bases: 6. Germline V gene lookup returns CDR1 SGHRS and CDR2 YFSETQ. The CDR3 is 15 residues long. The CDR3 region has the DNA TGCGCCAGCAGCTCAGGGACAGGGGTTTCCACTGAAGCTTTCTTT. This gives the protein CASSSGTGVSTEAFF.

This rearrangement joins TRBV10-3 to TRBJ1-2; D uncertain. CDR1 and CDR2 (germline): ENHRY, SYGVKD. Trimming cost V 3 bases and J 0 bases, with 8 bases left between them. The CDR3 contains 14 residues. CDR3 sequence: CAISDPPANYGYTF. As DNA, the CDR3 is TGTGCCATCAGTGACCCCCCGGCTAACTATGGCTACACCTTC.

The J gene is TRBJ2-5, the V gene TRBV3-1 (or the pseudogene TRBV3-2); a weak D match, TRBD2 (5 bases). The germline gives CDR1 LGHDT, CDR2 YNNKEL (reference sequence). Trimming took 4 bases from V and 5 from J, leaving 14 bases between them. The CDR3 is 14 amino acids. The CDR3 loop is CASSRVAPKETQYF. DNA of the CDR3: TGTGCCAGCAGCCGGGTAGCGCCCAAGGAGACCCAGTACTTC.

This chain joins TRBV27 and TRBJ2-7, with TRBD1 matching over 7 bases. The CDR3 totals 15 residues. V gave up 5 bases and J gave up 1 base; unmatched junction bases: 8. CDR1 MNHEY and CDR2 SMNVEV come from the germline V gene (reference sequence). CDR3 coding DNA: TGTGCCAGCAGTACCCACCCGGGACAGTCCTACGAGCAGTACTTC. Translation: CASSTHPGQSYEQYF.

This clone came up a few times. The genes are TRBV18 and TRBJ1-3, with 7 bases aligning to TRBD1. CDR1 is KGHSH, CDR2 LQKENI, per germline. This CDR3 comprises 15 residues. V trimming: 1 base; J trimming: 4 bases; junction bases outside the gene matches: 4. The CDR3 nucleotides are TGTGCCAGCTCACCACGACAGGGCTCAGGAAACACCATATATTTT. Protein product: CASSPRQGSGNTIYF.

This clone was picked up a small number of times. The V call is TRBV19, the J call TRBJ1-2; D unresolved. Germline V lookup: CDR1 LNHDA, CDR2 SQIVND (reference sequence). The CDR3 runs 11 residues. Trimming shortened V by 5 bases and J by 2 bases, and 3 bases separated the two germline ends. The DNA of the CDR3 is TGTGCCAGTAGTCCAAACTATGGCTACACCTTC. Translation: CASSPNYGYTF. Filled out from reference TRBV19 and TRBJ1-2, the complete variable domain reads DGGITQSPKYLFRKEGQNVTLSCEQNLNHDAMYWYRQDPGQGLRLIYYSQIVNDFQKGDIAEGYSVSREKKESFPLTVTSAQKNPTAFYLCASSPNYGYTFGSGTRLTVV.

The CDR3 nucleotides are TGTGCCAGTAGTACCGGACAGCGAACTAATGAAAAACTGTTTTTT. Translated, it gives CASSTGQRTNEKLFF. The rearrangement joins TRBV19 to TRBJ1-4, with D possibly being TRBD1 (6 bases). The CDR3 spans 15 residues. Per the germline V gene, CDR1 is LNHDA and CDR2 is SQIVND (reference sequence). V dropped 4 bases and J dropped 1 base, with 10 bases sitting between them.

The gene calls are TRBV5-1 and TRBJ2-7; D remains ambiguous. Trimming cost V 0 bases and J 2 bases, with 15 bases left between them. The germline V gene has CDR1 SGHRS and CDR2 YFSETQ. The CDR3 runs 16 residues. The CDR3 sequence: CASSLAGTVPPYEQYF. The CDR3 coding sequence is TGCGCCAGCAGCTTGGCCGGCACAGTACCCCCCTACGAGCAGTACTTC.

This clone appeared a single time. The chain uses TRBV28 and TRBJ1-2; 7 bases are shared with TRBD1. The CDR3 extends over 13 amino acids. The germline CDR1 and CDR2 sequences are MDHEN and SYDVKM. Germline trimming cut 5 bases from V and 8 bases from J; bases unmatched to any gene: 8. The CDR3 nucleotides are TGTGCCAGCAGTGTGACAGGGAAGGAGGGCTACACCTTC. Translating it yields CASSVTGKEGYTF.

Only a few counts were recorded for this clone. The chain's CDR3 is CAISESGRGSDEQYF. The CDR3 DNA reads TGTGCCATCAGTGAGTCTGGTAGGGGTTCGGACGAGCAGTACTTC. The chain links TRBV10-3 to TRBJ2-7, with D perhaps matching TRBD1 (5 bases). The CDR3 consists of 15 residues. The germline V gene has CDR1 ENHRY and CDR2 SYGVKD. V lost 0 bases, J lost 5 bases, and 14 bases lay in between.

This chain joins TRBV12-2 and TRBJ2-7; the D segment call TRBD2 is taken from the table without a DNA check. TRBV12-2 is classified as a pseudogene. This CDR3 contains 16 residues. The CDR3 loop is CASRLPSSGATYEQYV. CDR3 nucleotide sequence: TGTGCAAGTCGCCTTCCCTCTAGCGGGGCCACCTACGAGCAGTACGTC.

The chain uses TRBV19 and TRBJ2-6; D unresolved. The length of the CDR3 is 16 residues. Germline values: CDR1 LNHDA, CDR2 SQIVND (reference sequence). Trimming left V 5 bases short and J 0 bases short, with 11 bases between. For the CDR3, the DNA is TGTGCCAGTAGTGGCGGTCTAGGCTCTGGGGCCAACGTCCTGACTTTC. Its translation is CASSGGLGSGANVLTF.

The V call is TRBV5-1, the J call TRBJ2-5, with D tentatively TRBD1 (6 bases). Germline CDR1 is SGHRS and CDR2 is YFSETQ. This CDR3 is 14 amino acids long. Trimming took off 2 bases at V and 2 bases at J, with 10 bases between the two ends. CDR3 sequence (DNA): TGCGCCAGCAGCTTATGGACAGCTCAAGAGACCCAGTACTTC. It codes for CASSLWTAQETQYF.

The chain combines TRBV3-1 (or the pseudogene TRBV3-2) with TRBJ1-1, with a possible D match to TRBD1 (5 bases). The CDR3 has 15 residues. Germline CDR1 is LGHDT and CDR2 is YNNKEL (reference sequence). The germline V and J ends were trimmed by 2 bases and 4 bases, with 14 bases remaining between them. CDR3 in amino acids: CASSQRGVGGTEAFF. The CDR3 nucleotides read TGTGCCAGCAGCCAACGAGGGGTGGGGGGCACTGAAGCTTTCTTT.

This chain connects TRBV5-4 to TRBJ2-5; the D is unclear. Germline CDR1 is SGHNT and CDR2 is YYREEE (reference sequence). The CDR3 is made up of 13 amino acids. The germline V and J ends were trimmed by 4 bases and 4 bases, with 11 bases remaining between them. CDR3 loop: CASSLLDTETQYF. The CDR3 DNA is TGTGCCAGCAGCCTTTTAGATACAGAGACCCAGTACTTC.

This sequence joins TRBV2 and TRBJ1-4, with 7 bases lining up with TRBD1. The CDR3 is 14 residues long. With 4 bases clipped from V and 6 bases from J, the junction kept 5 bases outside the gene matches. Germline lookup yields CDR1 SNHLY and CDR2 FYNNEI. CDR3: CASSADRSYEKLFF. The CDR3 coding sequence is TGTGCCAGCAGTGCGGACAGGTCCTATGAAAAACTGTTTTTT.

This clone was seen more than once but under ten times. As DNA, the CDR3 is TGTGCCAGCAGTTCCGACAGGGTCTCGGACACCATATATTTT. Protein sequence: CASSSDRVSDTIYF. The chain links TRBV7-2 to TRBJ1-3; 7 positions match TRBD1. The V gene end was trimmed by 6 bases and the J gene end by 8 bases; junction bases not matched to a gene: 10. The germline CDR1 and CDR2 sequences are SGHTA and FQGNSA. The CDR3 is made up of 14 amino acids. The full variable domain, with the rest looked up from reference TRBV7-2 and TRBJ1-3, is GAGVSQSPSNKVTEKGKDVELRCDPISGHTALYWYRQSLGQGLEFLIYFQGNSAPDKSGLPSDRFSAERTGGSVSTLTIQRTQQEDSAVYLCASSSDRVSDTIYFGEGSWLTVV.

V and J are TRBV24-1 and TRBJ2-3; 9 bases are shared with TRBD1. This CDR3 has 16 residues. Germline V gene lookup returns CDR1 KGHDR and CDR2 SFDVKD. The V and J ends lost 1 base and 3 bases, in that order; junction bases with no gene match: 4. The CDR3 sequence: CATSDLGQGRTDTQYF. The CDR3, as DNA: TGTGCCACCAGTGATTTAGGACAGGGGCGGACAGATACGCAGTATTTT.

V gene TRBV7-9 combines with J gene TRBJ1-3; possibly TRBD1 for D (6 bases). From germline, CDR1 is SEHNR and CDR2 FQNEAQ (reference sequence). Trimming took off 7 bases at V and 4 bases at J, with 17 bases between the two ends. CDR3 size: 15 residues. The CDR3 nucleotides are TGTGCCAGCACCTCAGACCGGACAGCAGGAAACACCATATATTTT. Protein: CASTSDRTAGNTIYF.